Presented here are 23 T cell receptor beta chains from one specimen sequenced in a study of blood T cell repertoires in COVID-19. Only in-frame clones appear in the TCRdb table, and some are missing; sequencing was by immunoSEQ multiplex PCR. The sample records around 220,000 clones, approximately 80% being singletons. Sequencing was carried out using peripheral blood. These receptors all stem from a woman older than 75 with acute or convalescent COVID-19.

This clone showed up just a few times. This rearrangement joins TRBV19 to TRBJ1-5; D is possibly TRBD1 (5 bases). The length of the CDR3 is 15 residues. CDR1 is LNHDA, CDR2 SQIVND, per germline (reference sequence). Trimming cost V 3 bases and J 9 bases, with 18 bases left between them. The CDR3 loop reads CASSMARALGGPQHF. DNA of the CDR3: TGTGCCAGTAGTATGGCCAGGGCCTTGGGAGGGCCCCAGCATTTT.

J is TRBJ1-2 and V is TRBV5-4; 7 bases are a match to TRBD1. Losses at the gene ends were 0 bases for V and 4 bases for J; bases not matched to a gene: 9. CDR3 size: 16 residues. CDR1 and CDR2 from the germline V gene are SGHNT and YYREEE (reference sequence). In DNA, the CDR3 is TGTGCCAGCAGCTTGGAAAACCCGACAGGGTTCTATGGCTACACCTTC. Translation: CASSLENPTGFYGYTF.

The CDR3 loop reads CASSRTTNYGYTF. The DNA of the CDR3 is TGTGCCAGCAGCCGTACAACAAACTATGGCTACACCTTC. The chain joins TRBV3-1 (or the pseudogene TRBV3-2) to TRBJ1-2; D is uncertain. The V and J ends lost 4 bases and 2 bases respectively, with 8 bases between them. CDR1 is LGHDT, CDR2 YNNKEL, per germline (reference sequence). CDR3 length: 13 residues.

V is TRBV5-1 and J is TRBJ1-1; D possibly corresponds to TRBD1 (6 bases). CDR3 length equals 11 residues. The germline V gene has CDR1 SGHRS and CDR2 YFSETQ. Trimming left V 3 bases short and J 8 bases short, with 8 bases between. The CDR3 here is CASSYGQEAFF. CDR3 sequence (DNA): TGCGCCAGCAGCTACGGACAGGAAGCTTTCTTT.

In this sample, this clone turned up a few times. The CDR3 loop reads CASRANRVVESPLHF. CDR3 coding DNA: TGTGCCAGCAGGGCCAACAGGGTCGTAGAATCACCCCTCCACTTT. This chain links TRBV2 with TRBJ1-6; maybe TRBD1 (6 bases). CDR3 length: 15 amino acids. Germline lookup yields CDR1 SNHLY and CDR2 FYNNEI. Trimming took 6 bases from V and 10 from J, leaving 19 bases between them.

V is TRBV3-1 (or the pseudogene TRBV3-2) and J is TRBJ1-4, with D unresolved. Trimming pared 5 bases from V and 1 base from J, leaving 11 bases between. Germline V gene sequence: CDR1 LGHDT, CDR2 YNNKEL (reference sequence). CDR3 length: 15 amino acids. DNA of the CDR3: TGTGCCAGCAGCGGCTTGAGGGAAACTAATGAAAAACTGTTTTTT. The encoded protein is CASSGLRETNEKLFF.

The chain links TRBV6-2 or TRBV6-3 to TRBJ1-2; unclear D gene. V lost 5 bases to trimming and J lost 6 bases, with 25 bases between them. Germline CDR1 is MNHEY and CDR2 is SVGEGT. The CDR3 runs to 17 residues. This CDR3 is CASSPRRTDGISHGYTF. CDR3 nucleotides: TGTGCCAGCAGTCCCCGCCGCACGGACGGGATTTCGCATGGCTACACCTTC.

This clone showed up just a few times. The chain combines TRBV6-2 or TRBV6-3 with TRBJ1-2; the D is unclear. CDR3 length: 14 residues. Per the germline V gene, CDR1 is MNHEY and CDR2 is SVGEGT. The V end was cut by 5 bases, the J end by 8 bases, with 18 bases between. The DNA for the CDR3 is TGTGCCAGCAGTCCGCCCGGGCCTTGGGAGGGCTACACCTTC. Amino acid sequence: CASSPPGPWEGYTF.

J is TRBJ1-2 and V is TRBV30; 12 bases line up with TRBD1. CDR3 length: 15 residues. V shed 0 bases, J shed 4 bases, and the junction held 3 bases outside the gene matches. Germline V gene lookup returns CDR1 GTSNPN and CDR2 SVGIG (reference sequence). The CDR3 sequence is CAWSVGTGGGYGYTF. The CDR3 coding sequence is TGTGCCTGGAGTGTGGGGACAGGGGGCGGCTATGGCTACACCTTC.

The V and J genes are TRBV14 and TRBJ2-3; weak D call: TRBD2 (5 bases). The V end lost 0 bases, the J end lost 6 bases, and 10 bases lay between the germline ends. The germline V gene has CDR1 SGHDN and CDR2 FVKESK. There are 14 residues in the CDR3. The CDR3: CASSQDRGWDTQYF. In DNA, the CDR3 is TGTGCCAGCAGCCAAGATCGAGGGTGGGATACGCAGTATTTT.

The genes are TRBV6-5 and TRBJ2-1; 7 bases map to TRBD2. The V gene end was trimmed by 8 bases and the J gene end by 1 base; junction bases not matched to a gene: 5. Germline V gene lookup returns CDR1 MNHEY and CDR2 SVGAGI. This CDR3 region has 14 residues. The CDR3 sequence is CASDGGVSYNEQFF. DNA for the CDR3: TGTGCCAGCGATGGGGGGGTTTCCTACAATGAGCAGTTCTTC.

This chain links TRBV28 with TRBJ1-5; possible D gene TRBD1, 6 bases. Germline V gives CDR1 MDHEN, CDR2 SYDVKM. The CDR3 totals 18 residues. V lost 3 bases and J 2 bases, leaving 20 bases between the germline ends. CDR3 protein: CASSFPGGGVGGNQPQHF. The CDR3 coding sequence is TGTGCCAGCAGTTTTCCGGGGGGCGGTGTGGGTGGCAATCAGCCCCAGCATTTT.

This sequence joins TRBV5-1 and TRBJ1-5; 9 bases are a match to TRBD1. Germline V lookup: CDR1 SGHRS, CDR2 YFSETQ. After removal of 4 bases from V and 2 bases from J, the junction contained 1 base not matched to a gene. The CDR3 totals 14 residues. CDR3 sequence reads: CASSDRGGNQPQHF. The CDR3 DNA sequence: TGCGCCAGCAGCGACAGGGGGGGCAATCAGCCCCAGCATTTT.

J is TRBJ1-5 and V is TRBV10-3, with D maybe TRBD1 (6 bases). Trimming removed 0 bases at V and 7 bases at J, with 10 bases between. CDR1 ENHRY and CDR2 SYGVKD come from the germline V gene. This CDR3 is 14 amino acids long. This chain's CDR3 is CAISESTGGQPQHF. CDR3 coding DNA: TGTGCCATCAGTGAGTCGACAGGAGGACAGCCCCAGCATTTT.

This chain joins TRBV7-2 and TRBJ1-1; D call uncertain. This CDR3 is 15 amino acids long. With 2 bases removed from V and 0 bases from J, the gap between germline ends came to 10 bases. The germline V gene encodes CDR1 SGHTA and CDR2 FQGNSA. This chain's CDR3 is CASSLLQKMNTEAFF. Here the CDR3 DNA reads TGTGCCAGCAGCTTATTGCAGAAGATGAACACTGAAGCTTTCTTT.

The V gene is TRBV11-2, the J gene TRBJ1-2, with D uncertain. The germline V gene has CDR1 SGHAT and CDR2 FQNNGV. The CDR3 consists of 13 residues. V dropped 2 bases and J dropped 7 bases, with 11 bases sitting between them. The CDR3 spells CASSLQKAGGYTF. Here the CDR3 DNA reads TGTGCCAGCAGCTTACAAAAGGCAGGTGGCTACACCTTC. The full variable domain, with the rest looked up from reference TRBV11-2 and TRBJ1-2, is EAGVAQSPRYKIIEKRQSVAFWCNPISGHATLYWYQQILGQGPKLLIQFQNNGVVDDSQLPKDRFSAERLKGVDSTLKIQPAKLEDSAVYLCASSLQKAGGYTFGSGTRLTVV.

The rearrangement uses TRBV24-1 and TRBJ2-4; 7 nucleotides line up with TRBD1. CDR1 and CDR2 (germline): KGHDR, SFDVKD. V lost 9 bases to trimming and J lost 3 bases; unmatched junction nucleotides: 10. The CDR3 length is 15 residues. The DNA of the CDR3 is TGTGCCACCTCGCTGACAGGGTCCGGCAAAAACATTCAGTACTTC. It yields the protein CATSLTGSGKNIQYF.

This clone was recorded once. This rearrangement joins TRBV3-1 (or the pseudogene TRBV3-2) to TRBJ2-1, with 12 bases fitting TRBD2. The germline V gene encodes CDR1 LGHDT and CDR2 YNNKEL (reference sequence). This CDR3 region has 15 residues. Germline trimming cut 0 bases from V and 9 bases from J; bases unmatched to any gene: 3. The CDR3 coding sequence is TGTGCCAGCAGCCAAGACCCTAGCGGGAGGGTTGAGCAGTTCTTC. Its translation is CASSQDPSGRVEQFF.

V and J are TRBV7-9 and TRBJ1-2; D is possibly TRBD1 (5 bases). Germline V CDR1 and CDR2: SEHNR, FQNEAQ (reference sequence). This CDR3 has 15 amino acids. Trimming pared 0 bases from V and 4 bases from J, leaving 12 bases between. CDR3 in amino acids: CASSLAIRGTYGYTF. CDR3 sequence (DNA): TGTGCCAGCAGCTTAGCGATAAGGGGTACCTATGGCTACACCTTC.

The J gene is TRBJ1-2, the V gene TRBV6-4; D ambiguous. The CDR3 spans 13 residues. The V gene's germline CDR1 is MRHNA and CDR2 SNTAGT. Trimming took off 3 bases at V and 5 bases at J, with 10 bases between the two ends. For the CDR3, the DNA is TGTGCCAGCAGTGATAACGGAGGGTATGGCTACACCTTC. The encoded protein is CASSDNGGYGYTF.

The genes are TRBV10-3 and TRBJ1-4; 8 bases map to TRBD1. V gave up 7 bases and J gave up 2 bases; unmatched junction bases: 6. CDR3 length: 15 residues. In germline, CDR1 is ENHRY, CDR2 SYGVKD. The CDR3 DNA sequence: TGTGCCATCAAGGGAGCAGGGGGCACTAATGAAAAACTGTTTTTT. Translating gives CAIKGAGGTNEKLFF.

This chain joins TRBV28 and TRBJ1-3; tentative D call: TRBD1 (6 bases). The V end was cut by 2 bases, the J end by 0 bases, with 11 bases between. The germline V gene encodes CDR1 MDHEN and CDR2 SYDVKM. CDR3 size: 16 residues. CDR3 bases: TGTGCCAGCAGTTTAACCATGACAGGCTCTGGAAACACCATATATTTT. Translation gives CASSLTMTGSGNTIYF.

V usage is TRBV30 and J usage is TRBJ1-5, with D maybe TRBD1 (5 bases). V was cut by 1 base and J by 9 bases, with 19 bases left in between. The CDR3 has 15 amino acids. Germline CDR1 reads GTSNPN; CDR2 reads SVGIG (reference sequence). CDR3 bases: TGTGCCTGGAGTGGATCCCCGCCGGGGGTTGGGCCCCAGCATTTT. Amino acids: CAWSGSPPGVGPQHF.